This T cell receptor beta chain was observed in a study of cytotoxic CD8 clonotypes in ibrutinib-treated CLL. About the research overall: Across the patients, under 12 were relapsed/refractory, more than 14 treatment-naive and roughly 17 IGHV unmutated. The average sample held roughly 250,000 productive templates and about 94,000 productive rearrangements. General study points: Clonality climbed at ibrutinib response, then dropped toward baseline at progression.

The method was immunoSEQ multiplex PCR; TCRdb's version includes in-frame clones alone and lacks a portion of them. Among 70,000 to 80,000 clones, over 80% were seen once, and the ten largest hold about 36%. V was clipped by 1 base and J by 1 base; unmatched bases: 0. Germline assignment: CDR1 MNHNS and CDR2 SASEGT. This CDR3 comprises 14 residues. Details on this clone: Antigen unknown.

The sample was PBMCs, taken after 24 months of ibrutinib treatment. This clonotype was sampled from a human donor with chronic lymphocytic leukemia. The V gene is TRBV6-1, the J gene TRBJ2-5; TRBD2 matches at 7 bases. This chain's CDR3 is CASSEGGSQETQYF. As DNA, the CDR3 is TGTGCCAGCAGTGAAGGCGGGAGCCAAGAGACCCAGTACTTC.